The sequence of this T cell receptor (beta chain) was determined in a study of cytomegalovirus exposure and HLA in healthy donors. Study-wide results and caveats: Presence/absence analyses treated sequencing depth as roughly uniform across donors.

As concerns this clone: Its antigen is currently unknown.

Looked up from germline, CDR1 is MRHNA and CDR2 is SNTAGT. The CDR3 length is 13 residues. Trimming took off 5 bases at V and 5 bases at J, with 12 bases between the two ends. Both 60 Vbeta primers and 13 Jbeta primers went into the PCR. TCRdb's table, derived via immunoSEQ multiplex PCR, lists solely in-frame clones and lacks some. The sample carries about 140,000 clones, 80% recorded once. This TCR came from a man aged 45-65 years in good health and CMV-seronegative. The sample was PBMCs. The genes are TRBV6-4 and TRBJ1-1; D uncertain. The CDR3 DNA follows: TGTGCCAGCAGTCTATTACCGGAGACTGAAGCTTTCTTT. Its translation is CASSLLPETEAFF.